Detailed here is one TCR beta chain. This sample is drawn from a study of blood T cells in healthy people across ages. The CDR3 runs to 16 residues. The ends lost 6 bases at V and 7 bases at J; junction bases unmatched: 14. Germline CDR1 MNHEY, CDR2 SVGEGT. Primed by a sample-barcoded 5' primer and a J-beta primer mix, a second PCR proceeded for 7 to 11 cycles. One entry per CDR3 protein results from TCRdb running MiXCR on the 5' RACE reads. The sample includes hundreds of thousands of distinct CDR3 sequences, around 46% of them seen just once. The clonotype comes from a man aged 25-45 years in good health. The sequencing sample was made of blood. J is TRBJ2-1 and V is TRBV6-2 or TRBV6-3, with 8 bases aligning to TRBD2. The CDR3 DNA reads TGTGCCAGCAGGCCTCCGGGACTAGGCCCCCTTAATGAGCAGTTCTTC. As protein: CASRPPGLGPLNEQFF.